The TCR beta chain under discussion was sequenced for a study of CD8+CD57+ T cells in acquired aplastic anemia (dated by TCRdb to 2016 to 2019). Background on the whole study: A mean of around 3 ug of DNA, ranging from roughly 0.19 to 27.4 ug, was extracted from sorted CD4+ and CD8+ cells. CD8+CD57+ expansion was defined as a frequency above the mean frequency observed in healthy subjects. Points the paper makes about the study in general: CD8+ Simpson's diversity did not differ significantly between patients and healthy controls (P=0.060). Fewer than 30 CD8+ CDR3 sequences were found in both patients and controls but appeared to be highly expressed in patients and within the immunodominant clones of the patients.

Expansion of CD8+CD57+ cells had been shown by flow cytometry in the patients chosen for sequencing. Severe acquired aplastic anemia was diagnosed in all patients according to International Study of Aplastic Anemia and Agranulocytosis and Camitta criteria. No therapy had been received by the patients at the time of blood sampling. In this study, sorted CD4+ and CD8+ T cells from the blood of healthy subjects and of severe aplastic anemia patients had their TCR repertoires deep-sequenced. Patients were enrolled in the USA under clinicaltrials.gov protocols 00001620, 01623167, 00001397, 00071045, 00081523 and 00961064. Ficoll-Paque density gradient centrifugation was used to isolate peripheral blood mononuclear cells. CD4+ and CD8+ T cells were sorted by FACS or magnetic beads before DNA extraction. Profiling of TCR beta VDJ combinations and CDR3 sequences used genomic DNA as the template. An Illumina HiSeq 2000 was used for TCR repertoire sequencing. The original pipeline was this. TRBV/TRBJ rearrangement plots, CDR3 size and DJ length profiles, and Simpson's diversity index were used to evaluate the repertoires. The most abundant DNA sequence in the deep sequencing data was defined as the immunodominant clone. CDR3 amino acid sequences were checked for sharing between subjects and were compared against published repertoires and the VDJdb database. The public reads were reprocessed in TCRdb via fastp at Q25 and MiXCR, keeping in-frame beta chains. Each entry is one CDR3 protein sequence, shown with its most common DNA and genes. V and J calls and clone size were set by TCRdb, not the authors. This sample lists some 98,000 distinct CDR3 sequences; roughly two thirds were detected once. 65% of the sample is taken by the ten largest.

The CDR3 holds 15 amino acids from the cysteine to the phenylalanine. Only CDR3 DNA remains: 45 bases, in frame from the first base. The germline V and J ends show losses of 0 bases and 7 bases respectively, and no gene match explains 10 bases of the junction. Per the germline V gene, SGDLS is the CDR1 and YYNGEE is the CDR2. Comments on this clonotype: Its antigen is currently not known. Base qualities are not at hand, and no much larger clone is one base apart.

This TCR was sampled from a human donor with aplastic anemia. The chain joins TRBV9 to TRBJ2-7, with 7 junctional bases fitting TRBD1. The sequencing input was sorted CD4+, CD8+, or CD8+CD57+ T cells (not recorded which) from PBMCs. The CDR3 corresponds to CASSVVATGVREQYF. The DNA sequence is TGTGCCAGCAGCGTAGTGGCAACAGGGGTTAGGGAGCAGTACTTC.